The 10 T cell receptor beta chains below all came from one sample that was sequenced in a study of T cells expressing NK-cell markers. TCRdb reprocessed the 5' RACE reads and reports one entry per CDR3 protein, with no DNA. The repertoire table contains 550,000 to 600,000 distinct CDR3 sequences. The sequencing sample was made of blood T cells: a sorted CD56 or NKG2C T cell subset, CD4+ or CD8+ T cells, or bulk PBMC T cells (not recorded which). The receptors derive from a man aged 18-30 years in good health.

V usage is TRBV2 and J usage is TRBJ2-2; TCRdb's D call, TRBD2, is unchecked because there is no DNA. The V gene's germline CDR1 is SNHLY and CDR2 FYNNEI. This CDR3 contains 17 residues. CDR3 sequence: CASRLTGTRFNTGELFF. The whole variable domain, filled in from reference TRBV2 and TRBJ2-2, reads EPEVTQTPSHQVTQMGQEVILRCVPISNHLYFYWYRQILGQKVEFLVSFYNNEISEKSEIFDDQFSVERPDGSNFTLKIRSTKLEDSAMYFCASRLTGTRFNTGELFFGEGSRLTVL.

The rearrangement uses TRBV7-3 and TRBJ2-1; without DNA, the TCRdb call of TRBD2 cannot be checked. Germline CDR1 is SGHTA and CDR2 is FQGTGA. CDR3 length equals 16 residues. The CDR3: CASSLISGSSYNEQFF.

CDR3: CASSLAGLAGGPYTQYF. The chain recombines TRBV7-2 with TRBJ2-3; with no DNA, the TCRdb D assignment of TRBD2 cannot be verified. Germline CDR1 and CDR2: SGHTA and FQGNSA. CDR3 length equals 17 residues.

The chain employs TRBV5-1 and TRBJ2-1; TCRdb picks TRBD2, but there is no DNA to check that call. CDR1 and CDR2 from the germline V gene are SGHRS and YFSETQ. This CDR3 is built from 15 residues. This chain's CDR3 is CASSLRAGVRNEQFF.

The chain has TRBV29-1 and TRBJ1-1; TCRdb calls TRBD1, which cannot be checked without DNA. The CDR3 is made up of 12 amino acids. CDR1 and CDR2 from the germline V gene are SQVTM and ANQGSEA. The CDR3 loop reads CSAPGEDTEAFF.

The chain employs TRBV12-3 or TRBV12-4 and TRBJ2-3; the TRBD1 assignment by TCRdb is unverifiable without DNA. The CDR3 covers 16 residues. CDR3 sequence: CASSSLDRGPKDTQYF.

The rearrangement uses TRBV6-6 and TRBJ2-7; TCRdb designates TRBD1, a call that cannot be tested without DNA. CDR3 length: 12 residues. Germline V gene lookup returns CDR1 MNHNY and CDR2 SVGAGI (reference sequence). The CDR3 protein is CASRSDRGEQYF.

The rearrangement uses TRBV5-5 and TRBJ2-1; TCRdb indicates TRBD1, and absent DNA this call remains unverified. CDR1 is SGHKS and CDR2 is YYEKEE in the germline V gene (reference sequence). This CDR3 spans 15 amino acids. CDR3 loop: CASSPGTQSSWEQFF.

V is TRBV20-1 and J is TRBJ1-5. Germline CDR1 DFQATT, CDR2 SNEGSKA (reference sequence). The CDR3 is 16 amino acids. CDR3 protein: CSARDRAEKSNQPQHF.

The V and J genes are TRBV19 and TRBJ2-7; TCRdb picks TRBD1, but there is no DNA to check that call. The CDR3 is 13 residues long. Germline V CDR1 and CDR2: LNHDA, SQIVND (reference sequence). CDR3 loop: CASRRDRSYEQYF.